The sequence of this T cell receptor (beta chain) was determined in a study of cytomegalovirus exposure and HLA in healthy donors. This PCR relied on a set of 60 Vbeta primers and 13 Jbeta primers. Method: immunoSEQ multiplex PCR; TCRdb's copy keeps in-frame clones and lacks some. The sample has some 190,000 clones; 75% to 90% are singletons. CDR1 is ENHRY and CDR2 is SYGVKD in the germline V gene. V shed 6 bases, J shed 1 base, and the junction held 8 bases outside the gene matches. This CDR3 comprises 15 residues. Sequenced: PBMCs. The V and J genes are TRBV10-3 and TRBJ2-5; 7 nucleotides align to TRBD1. This TCR was recovered from a girl between 5 and 17 years old in good health and CMV-seropositive. CDR3 sequence (DNA): TGTGCCATCAGCACAGGGGAGTCGGTCCAAGAGACCCAGTACTTC. Protein: CAISTGESVQETQYF.